Each of the 25 T cell receptor beta chains below was sequenced from the same sample in a study of OX40 agonist ivuxolimab in advanced cancers. Sequencing was performed with immunoSEQ multiplex PCR; in TCRdb, only in-frame clones are kept and a portion is missing. The repertoire consists of over 150,000 clones, with 85% to 95% occurring once and the leading ten covering around 0.31%. The sequencing used CD4+ or CD8+ T cells sorted from blood, collected in a trial of the OX40 agonist ivuxolimab. The receptors were sampled from an adult with an advanced solid tumor such as melanoma, head and neck, liver or kidney cancer.

The V gene is TRBV28, the J gene TRBJ1-6; D is unclear. The CDR3 extends over 15 amino acids. Germline V gives CDR1 MDHEN, CDR2 SYDVKM. The V end lost 6 bases, the J end lost 3 bases, and 12 bases lay between the germline ends. CDR3 in amino acids: CASRTQTGYNSPLHF. The CDR3 bases are TGTGCCAGCAGAACCCAGACGGGCTATAATTCACCCCTCCACTTT.

V gene TRBV18 combines with J gene TRBJ2-1, with 12 bases fitting TRBD2. This CDR3 has 23 residues. From germline, CDR1 is KGHSH and CDR2 LQKENI. The trim removed 1 base at V and 5 bases at J, leaving 24 bases unmatched. CDR3 bases: TGTGCCAGCTCACCACTATACGGCTCTTGGCTAGCGGGAGGGGAGGATCGTGACAATGAGCAGTTCTTC. This gives the protein CASSPLYGSWLAGGEDRDNEQFF.

This chain uses TRBV6-1 with TRBJ1-2, with D possibly matching TRBD1 (5 bases). V gave up 7 bases and J gave up 0 bases, with 15 bases separating them. CDR3 length: 15 residues. Germline CDR1 MNHNS, CDR2 SASEGT. DNA of the CDR3: TGTGCCAGCACTCCCCGGGGCACTTCTAACTATGGCTACACCTTC. This gives the protein CASTPRGTSNYGYTF.

The chain combines TRBV7-2 with TRBJ2-7; 12 nucleotides match TRBD1. This CDR3 is 18 amino acids long. Trimming at V came to 5 bases and at J to 5 bases, leaving 16 bases not matched to a gene. The germline CDR1 and CDR2 sequences are SGHTA and FQGNSA. The CDR3 coding sequence is TGTGCCAGCAGCGGATACCGGGACAGGGGGCGCGACATCGACGAGCAGTACTTC. Its translation: CASSGYRDRGRDIDEQYF.

The chain employs TRBV7-8 and TRBJ1-2; the D gene is possibly TRBD1 (5 bases). From germline, CDR1 is SGHVS and CDR2 FQNEAQ. Trimming took 5 bases from V and 2 from J, leaving 15 bases between them. This CDR3 has 15 amino acids. CDR3 amino acids: CASSPRGQGNYGYTF. The CDR3 coding sequence is TGTGCCAGCAGCCCCCGGGGTCAGGGAAACTATGGCTACACCTTC.

This chain uses TRBV5-5 with TRBJ2-5; 7 nucleotides agree with TRBD1. The V gene end was trimmed by 0 bases and the J gene end by 4 bases; junction bases not matched to a gene: 0. The germline CDR1 and CDR2 sequences are SGHKS and YYEKEE (reference sequence). The CDR3 sequence is 13 residues long. DNA for the CDR3: TGTGCCAGCAGCTTGGCAGGGGGAGAGACCCAGTACTTC. Translated, it gives CASSLAGGETQYF.

Only one count was recorded for this clone. The rearrangement joins TRBV30 to TRBJ1-1, with unresolved D. Per germline, CDR1 GTSNPN and CDR2 SVGIG (reference sequence). Deletions cut 0 bases from V and 1 base from J, with 6 bases between. There are 13 residues in the CDR3. CDR3 nucleotides: TGTGCCTGGAGTGTACCGGGGAACACTGAAGCTTTCTTT. Protein: CAWSVPGNTEAFF.

The V and J genes are TRBV6-4 and TRBJ1-4, with D possibly being TRBD1 (6 bases). Germline V lookup: CDR1 MRHNA, CDR2 SNTAGT. The CDR3 runs 13 residues. V was clipped by 4 bases and J by 8 bases, with 11 bases between them. The CDR3 region is CASSVSRGEKLFF. CDR3 DNA: TGTGCCAGCAGTGTTTCCAGGGGCGAAAAACTGTTTTTT.

The chain recombines TRBV5-4 with TRBJ1-2; D unresolved. V was shortened by 4 bases and J by 0 bases, with 13 bases between the two germline ends. CDR3 size: 15 residues. CDR1 is SGHNT, CDR2 YYREEE, per germline (reference sequence). CDR3: CASSPQSRSNYGYTF. DNA for the CDR3: TGTGCCAGCAGCCCCCAGAGCCGATCTAACTATGGCTACACCTTC.

V is TRBV27 and J is TRBJ2-3; 9 nucleotides agree with TRBD2. CDR1 and CDR2 (germline): MNHEY, SMNVEV (reference sequence). The CDR3 sequence is 15 residues long. V shed 7 bases, J shed 3 bases, and the junction held 8 bases outside the gene matches. CDR3 nucleotide sequence: TGTGCCAGCACCTATAGCGGGAGCGCAACAGATACGCAGTATTTT. Its translation is CASTYSGSATDTQYF.

The V and J genes are TRBV5-6 and TRBJ1-4, with no clear D. CDR1 SGHDT and CDR2 YYEEEE come from the germline V gene. This CDR3 is 14 amino acids long. Trimming left V 2 bases short and J 8 bases short, with 13 bases between. CDR3: CASSFKGFQEKLFF. As DNA, the CDR3 is TGTGCCAGCAGCTTTAAAGGGTTTCAGGAAAAACTGTTTTTT. The variable domain in full, with the rest retrieved from reference TRBV5-6 and TRBJ1-4, is DAGVTQSPTHLIKTRGQQVTLRCSPKSGHDTVSWYQQALGQGPQFIFQYYEEEERQRGNFPDRFSGHQFPNYSSELNVNALLLGDSALYLCASSFKGFQEKLFFGSGTQLSVL.

This chain connects TRBV2 to TRBJ1-5, with 9 bases matching TRBD1. Per the germline V gene, CDR1 is SNHLY and CDR2 is FYNNEI. The junction had 11 bases not matched to a gene; V was cut back by 6 bases and J by 2 bases. This CDR3 spans 17 amino acids. The CDR3 region is CASRAPQGAGGNQPQHF. The CDR3 DNA reads TGTGCCAGCAGGGCACCACAGGGGGCGGGCGGCAATCAGCCCCAGCATTTT. The full variable domain, in which reference TRBV2 and TRBJ1-5 provide the parts outside the CDR3, is EPEVTQTPSHQVTQMGQEVILRCVPISNHLYFYWYRQILGQKVEFLVSFYNNEISEKSEIFDDQFSVERPDGSNFTLKIRSTKLEDSAMYFCASRAPQGAGGNQPQHFGDGTRLSIL.

The chain recombines TRBV5-8 with TRBJ1-2; tentatively, D is TRBD1 (5 bases). Germline CDR1 SGHTS, CDR2 YDEGEE. Trimming left V 2 bases short and J 8 bases short, with 19 bases between. This CDR3 has 15 residues. CDR3 protein: CASSFRGAQGKGYTF. In DNA, the CDR3 is TGTGCCAGCAGCTTTCGTGGGGCGCAGGGAAAGGGCTACACCTTC. The full variable domain, its missing parts supplied by reference TRBV5-8 and TRBJ1-2, is EAGVTQSPTHLIKTRGQQATLRCSPISGHTSVYWYQQALGLGLQFLLWYDEGEERNRGNFPPRFSGRQFPNYSSELNVNALELEDSALYLCASSFRGAQGKGYTFGSGTRLTVV.

J is TRBJ1-2 and V is TRBV28; D possibly corresponds to TRBD1 (5 bases). The CDR3 spans 12 residues. Looked up from germline, CDR1 is MDHEN and CDR2 is SYDVKM. V was pared by 5 bases and J by 4 bases, with 8 bases between. DNA of the CDR3: TGTGCCAGCAGTCTTAGGGGCTATGGCTACACCTTC. Translation: CASSLRGYGYTF.

V gene TRBV18 combines with J gene TRBJ1-1; D gene ambiguous. V shed 3 bases and J shed 1 base, with 9 bases lying between them. From germline, CDR1 is KGHSH and CDR2 LQKENI. This CDR3 region has 14 residues. CDR3 in DNA: TGTGCCAGCTCACCGTCGGCGGGGAACACTGAAGCTTTCTTT. Translation gives CASSPSAGNTEAFF.

This chain joins TRBV29-1 and TRBJ2-7; possibly TRBD2 for D (6 bases). Per germline, CDR1 SQVTM and CDR2 ANQGSEA. The CDR3 totals 12 residues. V was cut by 6 bases and J by 4 bases, with 13 bases left in between. The CDR3, as DNA: TGCAGCGTAGGGGACTGGGGTTACGAGCAGTACTTC. This codes for CSVGDWGYEQYF.

The chain joins TRBV9 to TRBJ2-4; D ambiguous. Germline V gene lookup returns CDR1 SGDLS and CDR2 YYNGEE. With 3 bases removed from V and 6 bases from J, the gap between germline ends came to 13 bases. CDR3 length: 14 residues. The CDR3 DNA is TGTGCCAGCAGCGCCTACTTATCGGGAAACATTCAGTACTTC. It translates to CASSAYLSGNIQYF. The variable domain in full, completed from reference TRBV9 and TRBJ2-4, reads DSGVTQTPKHLITATGQRVTLRCSPRSGDLSVYWYQQSLDQGLQFLIQYYNGEERAKGNILERFSAQQFPDLHSELNLSSLELGDSALYFCASSAYLSGNIQYFGAGTRLSVL.

V and J are TRBV7-2 and TRBJ1-1; D remains unclear. V dropped 1 base and J dropped 10 bases, with 19 bases sitting between them. The CDR3 is made up of 15 amino acids. Germline V CDR1 and CDR2: SGHTA, FQGNSA. CDR3 residues: CASSLDWGSGGRAFF. The DNA for the CDR3 is TGTGCCAGCAGCTTAGATTGGGGTTCGGGCGGTAGAGCTTTCTTT. The whole variable domain, filled in from reference TRBV7-2 and TRBJ1-1, reads GAGVSQSPSNKVTEKGKDVELRCDPISGHTALYWYRQSLGQGLEFLIYFQGNSAPDKSGLPSDRFSAERTGGSVSTLTIQRTQQEDSAVYLCASSLDWGSGGRAFFGQGTRLTVV.

The CDR3 spells CASSFPFSVDTGELFF. The CDR3 region has the DNA TGTGCCAGCAGCTTCCCCTTTTCAGTGGACACCGGGGAGCTGTTTTTT. This chain uses TRBV5-5 with TRBJ2-2; D unresolved. The CDR3 sequence is 16 residues long. Trimming left V 2 bases short and J 3 bases short, with 14 bases between. Germline values: CDR1 SGHKS, CDR2 YYEKEE (reference sequence).

The chain links TRBV5-4 to TRBJ2-3; 13 nucleotides agree with TRBD2. Germline CDR1 reads SGHNT; CDR2 reads YYREEE (reference sequence). With 3 bases clipped from V and 1 base from J, the junction kept 5 bases outside the gene matches. This CDR3 region has 17 residues. CDR3 protein: CASSSLAGGFGTDTQYF. The CDR3 nucleotides are TGTGCCAGCAGCTCACTAGCGGGAGGGTTTGGCACAGATACGCAGTATTTT.

Concerning this clone itself: A read error may account for a junction end that differs from germline. This chain links TRBV7-2 with TRBJ2-4; D assignment may be TRBD1 or TRBD2 (5 bases each). The CDR3 has 18 amino acids. Germline-derived CDR1 and CDR2 are SGHTA and FQGNSA. The CDR3 bases are TGTGCCAGCGGCTTAGGGCCAGGGAGACCTCTAGCCAAAAACATTCAGTACTTC. Amino acid sequence: CASGLGPGRPLAKNIQYF.

The chain has TRBV4-3 and TRBJ1-4, with 11 bases lining up with TRBD1. V shed 5 bases and J 8 bases; nucleotides not matched to a gene: 7. The CDR3 consists of 15 residues. Germline CDR1 reads LGHNA; CDR2 reads YSLEER. This CDR3 is CASSVTGTGGEKLFF. In DNA, the CDR3 is TGCGCCAGCAGCGTGACAGGGACAGGGGGGGAAAAACTGTTTTTT.

This clone was recorded a few times. The chain employs TRBV27 and TRBJ2-5, with 7 positions matching TRBD1. The germline V gene has CDR1 MNHEY and CDR2 SMNVEV (reference sequence). The V and J ends lost 6 bases and 5 bases, in that order; junction bases with no gene match: 12. The CDR3 has 15 residues. The CDR3 DNA sequence: TGTGCCAGCAGACCAAACTCAGGGGGTCGGGAGACCCAGTACTTC. Residues: CASRPNSGGRETQYF.

This clone came up a few times. The CDR3 nucleotides are TGTGCCAGCAGCCCCCGGGGGCTCTATGGCTACACCTTC. Protein sequence: CASSPRGLYGYTF. The chain links TRBV7-9 to TRBJ1-2, with a weak D call TRBD1 (6 bases). Per the germline V gene, CDR1 is SEHNR and CDR2 is FQNEAQ (reference sequence). V was pared by 5 bases and J by 4 bases, with 11 bases between. CDR3 length: 13 amino acids.

This rearrangement joins TRBV9 to TRBJ2-2; no definite D call. V was clipped by 3 bases and J by 2 bases, with 8 bases between them. The germline V gene encodes CDR1 SGDLS and CDR2 YYNGEE. There are 14 residues in the CDR3. CDR3 DNA sequence: TGTGCCAGCAGCGAGCCGACCAACACCGGGGAGCTGTTTTTT. Translated: CASSEPTNTGELFF.